This TCR beta chain was profiled in a study of T cell repertoires in cytomegalovirus infection. Study as a whole: Public signatures in TCR beta pointed to CMV infection and matching HLA type.

TCRdb ran MiXCR on the reads and lists one entry per CDR3 protein. The data show around 130,000 distinct CDR3 sequences, with about 24% seen just once and 34% held by the top ten. Regarding the study as a whole: Cumulative frequency of public TCR beta families picked out carriers of CMV plus the relevant HLA. In two of eight donors, the top clonotype was HLA-C-restricted CMV-specific.

This clonotype turned up a few times. The antigen is not known. Trimming cost V 3 bases and J 2 bases, with 5 bases left between them. The CDR3 has 13 residues. The germline CDR1 and CDR2 sequences are ENHRY and SYGVKD. Sample: PBMCs, sequenced either directly or after in vitro stimulation (not recorded which). This TCR was recovered from a human donor in good health (CMV status not recorded). Some clones in this sample may be carry-over from other donors' samples. The rearrangement links TRBV10-3 to TRBJ1-5, with D hard to call. Written as DNA, the CDR3 is TGTGCCATCAGTGACGGTCGCAATCAGCCCCAGCATTTT. This codes for CAISDGRNQPQHF.